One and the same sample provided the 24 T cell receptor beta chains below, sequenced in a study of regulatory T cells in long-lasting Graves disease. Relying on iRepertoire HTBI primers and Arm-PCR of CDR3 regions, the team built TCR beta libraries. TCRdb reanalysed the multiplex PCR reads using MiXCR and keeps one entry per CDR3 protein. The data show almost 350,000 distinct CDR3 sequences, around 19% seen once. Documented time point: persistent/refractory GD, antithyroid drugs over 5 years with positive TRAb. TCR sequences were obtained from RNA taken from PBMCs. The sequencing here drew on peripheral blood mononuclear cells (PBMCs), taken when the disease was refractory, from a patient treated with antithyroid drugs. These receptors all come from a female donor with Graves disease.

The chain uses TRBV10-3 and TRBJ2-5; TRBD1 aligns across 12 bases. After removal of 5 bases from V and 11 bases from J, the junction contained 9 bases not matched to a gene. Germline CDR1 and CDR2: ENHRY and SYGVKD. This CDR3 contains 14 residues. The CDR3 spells CAISKRDRGQEQYF. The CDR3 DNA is TGTGCCATCAGTAAAAGGGACAGGGGGCAAGAGCAGTACTTC.

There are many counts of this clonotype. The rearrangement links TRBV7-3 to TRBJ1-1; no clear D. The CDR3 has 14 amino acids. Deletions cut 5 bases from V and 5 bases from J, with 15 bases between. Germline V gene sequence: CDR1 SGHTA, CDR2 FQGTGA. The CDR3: CASSLEREVTEAFF. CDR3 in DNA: TGTGCCAGCAGCCTAGAGAGGGAGGTAACTGAAGCTTTCTTT. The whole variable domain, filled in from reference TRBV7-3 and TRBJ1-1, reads GAGVSQTPSNKVTEKGKYVELRCDPISGHTALYWYRQSLGQGPEFLIYFQGTGAADDSGLPNDRFFAVRPEGSVSTLKIQRTERGDSAVYLCASSLEREVTEAFFGQGTRLTVV.

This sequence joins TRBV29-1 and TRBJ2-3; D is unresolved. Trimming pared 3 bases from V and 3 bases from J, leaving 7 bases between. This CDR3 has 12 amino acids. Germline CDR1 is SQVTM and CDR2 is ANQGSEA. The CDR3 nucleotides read TGCAGCGTTGATTCTGGTACAGATACGCAGTATTTT. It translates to CSVDSGTDTQYF.

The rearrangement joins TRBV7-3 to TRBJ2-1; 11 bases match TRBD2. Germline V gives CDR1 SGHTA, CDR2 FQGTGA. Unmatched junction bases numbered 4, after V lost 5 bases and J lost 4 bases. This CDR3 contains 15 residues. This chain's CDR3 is CASSIGTSGYNEQFF. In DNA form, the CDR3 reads TGTGCCAGCAGCATTGGGACTAGCGGATACAATGAGCAGTTCTTC.

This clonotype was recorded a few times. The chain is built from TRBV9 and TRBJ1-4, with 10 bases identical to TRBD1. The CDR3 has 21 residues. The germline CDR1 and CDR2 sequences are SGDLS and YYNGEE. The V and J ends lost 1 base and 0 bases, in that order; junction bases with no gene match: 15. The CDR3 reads CASSVRYSGQGKGATNEKLFF. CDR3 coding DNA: TGTGCCAGCAGCGTAAGATACTCGGGACAGGGGAAGGGTGCAACTAATGAAAAACTGTTTTTT.

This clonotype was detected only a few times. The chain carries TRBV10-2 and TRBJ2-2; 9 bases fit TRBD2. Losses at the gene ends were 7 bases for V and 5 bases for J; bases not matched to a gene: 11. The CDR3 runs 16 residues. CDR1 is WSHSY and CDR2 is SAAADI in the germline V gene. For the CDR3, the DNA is TGCGCCAGCACGGCGGGGGGGCATATGGTTACCGGGGAGCTGTTTTTT. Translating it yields CASTAGGHMVTGELFF.

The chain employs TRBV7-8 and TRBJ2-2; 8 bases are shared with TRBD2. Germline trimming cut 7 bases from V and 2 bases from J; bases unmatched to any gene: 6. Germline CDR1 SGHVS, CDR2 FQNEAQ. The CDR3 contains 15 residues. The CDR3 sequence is CASINGRANTGELFF. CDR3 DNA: TGTGCCAGCATAAACGGGAGGGCCAACACCGGGGAGCTGTTTTTT. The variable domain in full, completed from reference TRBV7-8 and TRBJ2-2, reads GAGVSQSPRYKVAKRGQDVALRCDPISGHVSLFWYQQALGQGPEFLTYFQNEAQLDKSGLPSDRFFAERPEGSVSTLKIQRTQQEDSAVYLCASINGRANTGELFFGEGSRLTVL.

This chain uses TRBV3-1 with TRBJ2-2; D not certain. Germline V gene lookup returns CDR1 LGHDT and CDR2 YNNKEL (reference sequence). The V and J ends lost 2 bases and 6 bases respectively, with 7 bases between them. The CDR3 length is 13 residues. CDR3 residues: CASSQLSSGELFF. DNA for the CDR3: TGTGCCAGCAGCCAACTTAGCTCCGGGGAGCTGTTTTTT.

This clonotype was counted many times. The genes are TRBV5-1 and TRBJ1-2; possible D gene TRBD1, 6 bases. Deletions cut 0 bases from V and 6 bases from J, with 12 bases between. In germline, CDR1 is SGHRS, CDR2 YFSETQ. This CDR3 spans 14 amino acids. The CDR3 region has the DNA TGCGCCAGCAGCTTGGTCACAGGGAATCATGGCTACACCTTC. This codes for CASSLVTGNHGYTF.

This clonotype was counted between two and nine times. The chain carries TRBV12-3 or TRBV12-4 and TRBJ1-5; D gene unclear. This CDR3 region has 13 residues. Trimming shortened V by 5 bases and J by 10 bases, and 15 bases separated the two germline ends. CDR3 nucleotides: TGTGCCAGCAGTCGGGAACCCTCGAGTCCCCAGCATTTT. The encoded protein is CASSREPSSPQHF.

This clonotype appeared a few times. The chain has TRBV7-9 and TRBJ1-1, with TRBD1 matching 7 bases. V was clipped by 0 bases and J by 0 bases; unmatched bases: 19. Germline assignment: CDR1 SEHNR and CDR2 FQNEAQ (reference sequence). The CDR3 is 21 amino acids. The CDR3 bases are TGTGCCAGCAGCTTAGCATCAATAAGGACAGGATTGCTCCTAATGAACACTGAAGCTTTCTTT. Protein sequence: CASSLASIRTGLLLMNTEAFF.

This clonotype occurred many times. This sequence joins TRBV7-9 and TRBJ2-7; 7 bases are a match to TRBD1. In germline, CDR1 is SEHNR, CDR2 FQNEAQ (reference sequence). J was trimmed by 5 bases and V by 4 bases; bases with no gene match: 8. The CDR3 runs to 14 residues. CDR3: CASSSRQGVDEQYF. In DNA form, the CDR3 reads TGTGCCAGCAGCTCTAGACAGGGAGTTGACGAGCAGTACTTC. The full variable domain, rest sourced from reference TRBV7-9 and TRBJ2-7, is DTGVSQNPRHKITKRGQNVTFRCDPISEHNRLYWYRQTLGQGPEFLTYFQNEAQLEKSRLLSDRFSAERPKGSFSTLEIQRTEQGDSAMYLCASSSRQGVDEQYFGPGTRLTVT.

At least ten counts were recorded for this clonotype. DNA of the CDR3: TGTGCCACCAGTGACAGACAGGGTAGCAATCAGCCCCAGCATTTT. Protein: CATSDRQGSNQPQHF. The rearrangement joins TRBV24-1 to TRBJ1-5; TRBD1 agrees at 7 bases. Germline-derived CDR1 and CDR2 are KGHDR and SFDVKD. Trimming at V came to 4 bases and at J to 0 bases, leaving 2 bases not matched to a gene. This CDR3 contains 15 residues.

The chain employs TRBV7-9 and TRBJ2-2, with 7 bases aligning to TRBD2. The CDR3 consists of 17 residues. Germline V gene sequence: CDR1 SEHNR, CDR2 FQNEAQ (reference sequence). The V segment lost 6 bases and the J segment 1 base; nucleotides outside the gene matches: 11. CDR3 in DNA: TGTGCCAGCAGTAGAGGGCCTAGCGGATGGAACACCGGGGAGCTGTTTTTT. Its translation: CASSRGPSGWNTGELFF.

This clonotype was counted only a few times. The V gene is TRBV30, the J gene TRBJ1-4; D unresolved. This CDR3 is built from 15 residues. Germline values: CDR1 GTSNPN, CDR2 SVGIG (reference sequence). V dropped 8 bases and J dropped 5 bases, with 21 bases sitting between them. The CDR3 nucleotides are TGTGCCGGCACCTTCTCCGGACGGGGAAATGAAAAACTGTTTTTT. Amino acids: CAGTFSGRGNEKLFF.

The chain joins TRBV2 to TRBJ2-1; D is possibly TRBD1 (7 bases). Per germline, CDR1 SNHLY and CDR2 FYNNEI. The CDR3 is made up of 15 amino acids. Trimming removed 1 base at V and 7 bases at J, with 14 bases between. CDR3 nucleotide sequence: TGTGCCAGCAGTGAAGACAGGGGAGGTAGGAATGAGCAGTTCTTC. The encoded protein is CASSEDRGGRNEQFF.

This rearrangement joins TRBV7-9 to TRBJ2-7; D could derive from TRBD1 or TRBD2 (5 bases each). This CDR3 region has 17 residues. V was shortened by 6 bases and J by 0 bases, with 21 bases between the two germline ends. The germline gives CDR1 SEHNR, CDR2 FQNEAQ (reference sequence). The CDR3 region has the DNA TGTGCCAGCAGACCACGACAGTCGGGACGAGACTCCTACGAGCAGTACTTC. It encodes CASRPRQSGRDSYEQYF.

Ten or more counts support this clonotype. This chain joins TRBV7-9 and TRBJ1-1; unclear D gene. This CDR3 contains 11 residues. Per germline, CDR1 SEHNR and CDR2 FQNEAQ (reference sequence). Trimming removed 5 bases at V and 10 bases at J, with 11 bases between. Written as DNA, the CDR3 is TGTGCCAGCAGCGCTAGTCGGGGAGCTTTCTTT. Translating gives CASSASRGAFF.

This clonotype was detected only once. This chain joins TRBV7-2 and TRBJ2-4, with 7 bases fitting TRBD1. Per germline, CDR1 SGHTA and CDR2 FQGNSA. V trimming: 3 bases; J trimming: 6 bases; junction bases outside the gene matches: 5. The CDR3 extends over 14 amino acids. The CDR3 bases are TGTGCCAGCAGCTTTGGGGACAGCAGAAACATTCAGTACTTC. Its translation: CASSFGDSRNIQYF.

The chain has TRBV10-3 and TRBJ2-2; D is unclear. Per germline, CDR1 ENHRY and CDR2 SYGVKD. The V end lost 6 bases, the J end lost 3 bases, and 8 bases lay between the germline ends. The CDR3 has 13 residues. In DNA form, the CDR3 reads TGTGCCATCAGGGCTCCCGACACCGGGGAGCTGTTTTTT. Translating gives CAIRAPDTGELFF.

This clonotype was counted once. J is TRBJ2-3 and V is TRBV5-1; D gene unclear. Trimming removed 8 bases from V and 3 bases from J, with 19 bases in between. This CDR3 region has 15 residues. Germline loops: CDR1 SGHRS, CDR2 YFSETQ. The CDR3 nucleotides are TGCGCCAGTACATCGTCGGTTAGTGTTACAGATACGCAGTATTTT. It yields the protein CASTSSVSVTDTQYF.

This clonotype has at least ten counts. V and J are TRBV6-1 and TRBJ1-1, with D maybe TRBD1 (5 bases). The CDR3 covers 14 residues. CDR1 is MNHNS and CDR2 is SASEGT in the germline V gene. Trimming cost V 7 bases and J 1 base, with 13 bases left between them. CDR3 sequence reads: CASTNAGPNTEAFF. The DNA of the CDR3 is TGTGCCAGCACCAATGCGGGGCCGAACACTGAAGCTTTCTTT.

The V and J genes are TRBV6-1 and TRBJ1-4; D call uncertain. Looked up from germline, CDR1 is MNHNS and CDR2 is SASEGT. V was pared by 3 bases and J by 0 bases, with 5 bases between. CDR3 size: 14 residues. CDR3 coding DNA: TGTGCCAGCAGTGATGTCTCAACTAATGAAAAACTGTTTTTT. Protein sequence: CASSDVSTNEKLFF.

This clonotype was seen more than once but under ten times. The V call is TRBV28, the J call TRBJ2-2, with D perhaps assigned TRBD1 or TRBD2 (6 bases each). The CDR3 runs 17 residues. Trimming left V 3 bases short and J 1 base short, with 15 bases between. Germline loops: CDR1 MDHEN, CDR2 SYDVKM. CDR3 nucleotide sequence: TGTGCCAGCAGTTTCCCTCGGAGGGGGAAGAACACCGGGGAGCTGTTTTTT. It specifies CASSFPRRGKNTGELFF.